The rows below give T cell receptor beta chains drawn from one sample of a study of CD4 T cells in relation to SARS-CoV-2 and coronaviruses. Sequencing used immunoSEQ multiplex PCR; TCRdb keeps in-frame clones, though not all of them. The sample records 15,000 to 20,000 clones, around 73% being singletons. For these receptors, no antigen is known. Sequenced: CD4+ T cells from PBMCs, cultured in vitro. These receptors all stem from a human donor in good health. Both conserved end residues are part of each CDR3. A D gene is named only where the DNA matches it firmly. Clone size, where shown, is once, few, many, or a class for clones that have expanded.

j_call clone_size v_call d_call cdr3_nt cdr3_aa
TRBJ1-1 - TRBV3-1/TRBV3-2 TRBD1 TGTGCCAGCAGCCCCCTGACAGGGGCTGAAGCTTTCTTT CASSPLTGAEAFF
TRBJ1-6 - TRBV10-3 - TGTGCCATCAGTGAAAGGGAATCCTATAATTCACCCCTCCACTTT CAISERESYNSPLHF
TRBJ2-6 few TRBV3-1/TRBV3-2 TRBD1 TGTGCCAGCATTGGGGGGACAGGGGCCTCGGGGGCCAACGTCCTGACTTTC CASIGGTGASGANVLTF
TRBJ1-1 - TRBV18 - TGTGCCAGCTCACCACCGGAGAACACTGAAGCTTTCTTT CASSPPENTEAFF
TRBJ1-5 - TRBV19 - TGTGCCAGTAATGGAGGGGGGGCTCAGCCCCAGCATTTT CASNGGGAQPQHF
TRBJ1-2 - TRBV12-3/TRBV12-4 - TGTGCCAGCAGTTTAGACCCTCTGGGCTACACCTTC CASSLDPLGYTF
TRBJ1-5 - TRBV19 TRBD1 TGTGCCACCAAGGACAGGGGGTACGAGGCCCAGCATTTT CATKDRGYEAQHF
TRBJ1-2 - TRBV30 - TGTGCCTTCGAACAGGGAGGAGGCGAAGGCTACACCTTC CAFEQGGGEGYTF
TRBJ2-7 - TRBV24-1 - TGTGCCACCAGTCCCAGGGACAACTACGAGCAGTACTTC CATSPRDNYEQYF
TRBJ1-1 - TRBV29-1 - TGCAGCCCCAGGAACACTGAAGCTTTCTTT CSPRNTEAFF
TRBJ1-1 once TRBV30 TRBD1 TGTGCCTGGAGGACAGGGATGAACACTGAAGCTTTCTTT CAWRTGMNTEAFF
TRBJ2-3 - TRBV11-2 - TGTGCCAGCAGCTTAGATCAGGGAATCGGCACAGATACGCAGTATTTT CASSLDQGIGTDTQYF
TRBJ1-5 - TRBV7-9 TRBD1 TGTGCCAGCAGCCCCTCTGGGACAGGGGGCTCTCAGCCCCAGCATTTT CASSPSGTGGSQPQHF
TRBJ2-3 - TRBV6-1 TRBD2 TGTGCCAGCAGTGTCCTAGCGGGAGGGTCCGACACAGATACGCAGTATTTT CASSVLAGGSDTDTQYF
TRBJ2-3 - TRBV6-2/TRBV6-3 - TGTGCCAGCAGTTGGATGGGGCGGTCCACAGATACGCAGTATTTT CASSWMGRSTDTQYF
TRBJ1-4 - TRBV19 - TGTGCCAGTAGCCGGGAGTCCCCCAATGAAAAACTGTTTTTT CASSRESPNEKLFF
TRBJ2-1 few TRBV4-2 TRBD2 TGTGCCAGCAGCCAAGAAGTAGGTTTAGCGGGAATAACCTACAATGAGCAGTTCTTC CASSQEVGLAGITYNEQFF
TRBJ1-3 - TRBV4-2 TRBD1 TGTGCCAGCAGCCAAGGGGACAGGGTGGGAAACACCATATATTTT CASSQGDRVGNTIYF
TRBJ2-5 few TRBV7-2 - TGTGCCAGCAGCTTAGTGGGGTTCTGGGAGACCCAGTACTTC CASSLVGFWETQYF
TRBJ1-5 - TRBV3-1/TRBV3-2 TRBD1 TGTGCCAGCTCTGATGCCAGGGGGGATCAGCCCCAGCATTTT CASSDARGDQPQHF
TRBJ2-3 - TRBV24-1 TRBD1 TGTGCCACCAGTGACGCCCGACAGGGGGCTTTTGTCACAGATACGCAGTATTTT CATSDARQGAFVTDTQYF
TRBJ1-6 - TRBV30 - TGTGCCTGGAGAGAAACTGGAACCGGGGGTAATTCACCCCTCCACTTT CAWRETGTGGNSPLHF
TRBJ2-4 - TRBV15 TRBD2 TGTGCCACCAGCAGTATACTGAGCGGGGGGGCCAAAAACATTCAGTACTTC CATSSILSGGAKNIQYF
TRBJ2-7 - TRBV11-2 TRBD2 TGTGCCAGCAGCTTATCCGGGGGGAGACACGAGCAGTACTTC CASSLSGGRHEQYF
TRBJ1-5 - TRBV27 - TGTGCCAGCAGTCTAGAAGGACCGAGAACGCAGCAGCCCCAGCATTTT CASSLEGPRTQQPQHF
TRBJ2-2 - TRBV7-3 TRBD1 TGTGCCAGCAGCTTAGGGCAGGGGGACACCGGGGAGCTGTTTTTT CASSLGQGDTGELFF
TRBJ1-1 - TRBV27 - TGTGCCAGCAGCAGGGTTCTTGGGACTGAAGCTTTCTTT CASSRVLGTEAFF
TRBJ1-1 - TRBV5-5 - TGTGCCAGCAGCACGGGACGGAGAACTGAAGCTTTCTTT CASSTGRRTEAFF
TRBJ2-2 once TRBV19 TRBD2 TGTGCCAGTAGTATCTTTATAAGCGGGGGGACCGGGGAGCTGTTTTTT CASSIFISGGTGELFF
TRBJ1-6 few TRBV14 - TGTGCCAGCAGCCAAGACGGAGATTCACCCCTCCACTTT CASSQDGDSPLHF
TRBJ2-2 - TRBV5-4 - TGTGCCAGCAGCTCACCCCAATACAGAAACACCGGGGAGCTGTTTTTT CASSSPQYRNTGELFF